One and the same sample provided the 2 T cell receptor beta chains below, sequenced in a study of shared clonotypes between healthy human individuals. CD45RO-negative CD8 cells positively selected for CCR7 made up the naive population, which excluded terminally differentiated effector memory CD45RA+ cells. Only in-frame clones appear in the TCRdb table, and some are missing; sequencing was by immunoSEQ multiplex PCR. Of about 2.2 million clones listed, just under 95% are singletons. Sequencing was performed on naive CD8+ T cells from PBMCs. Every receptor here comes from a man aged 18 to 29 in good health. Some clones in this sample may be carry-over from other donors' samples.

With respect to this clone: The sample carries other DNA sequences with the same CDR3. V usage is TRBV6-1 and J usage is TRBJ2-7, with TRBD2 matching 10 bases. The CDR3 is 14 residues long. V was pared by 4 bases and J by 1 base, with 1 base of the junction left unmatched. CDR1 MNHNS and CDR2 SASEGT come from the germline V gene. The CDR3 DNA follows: TGTGCCAGCAGTGGGACTAGCGGATCCTACGAGCAGTACTTC. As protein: CASSGTSGSYEQYF.

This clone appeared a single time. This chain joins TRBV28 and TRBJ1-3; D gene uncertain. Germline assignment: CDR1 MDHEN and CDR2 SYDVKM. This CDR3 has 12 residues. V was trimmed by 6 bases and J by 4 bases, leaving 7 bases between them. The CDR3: CASRSQGNTIYF. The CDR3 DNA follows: TGTGCCAGCAGGTCACAGGGAAACACCATATATTTT.